This TCR beta chain was identified in a study of blood T cell repertoires in COVID-19. Source study methods: Scientists estimated how many nucleated cells there were by amplifying reference gene primers. Profiling relied on immunoSEQ multiplex PCR, and the TCRdb table lists in-frame clones only, not all of them. Clonal size and the V and J genes are those of that table, whereas D and trimming came from the DNA. The table has approximately 470,000 clones, around 90% seen once. V lost 8 bases to trimming and J lost 4 bases; unmatched junction nucleotides: 11. This CDR3 comprises 15 residues. Germline CDR1 MNHEY, CDR2 SVGAGI. Participants were aged roughly 18 to 95 years, lived in 20 to 25 US areas, and enrolled virtually.

This clonotype was obtained from a woman under 30 who had recovered from COVID-19. The chain uses TRBV6-5 and TRBJ1-1, with 9 positions matching TRBD1. The sample comprised PBMCs or T cells enriched from blood (not recorded which). The CDR3 is CASSRGQGRSTEAFF. The DNA for the CDR3 is TGTGCCAGCTCGAGGGGACAGGGACGGAGCACTGAAGCTTTCTTT.